Shown below are 21 T cell receptor beta chains from a single sample sequenced in a study of CD8+ T cells in alopecia areata. Treatment in this sample: oral pan-JAK inhibitor, 5-10 mg twice daily. Extracted RNA was reverse transcribed into cDNA, the sequencing template. The assay was immunoSEQ multiplex PCR, and TCRdb's table has in-frame clones only and misses some. The table records over 150,000 clones, about three fifths of them present only once. Sample: CD8+ T cells sorted from blood, taken at week 24, from a patient treated with tofacitinib. These receptors were taken from a human donor with alopecia areata.

CDR3 sequence (DNA): TGCGCCAGCAGCCAAGTCACAGGGCCCTACGAGCAGTACTTC. As protein: CASSQVTGPYEQYF. The V call is TRBV4-1, the J call TRBJ2-7, with D possibly being TRBD1 (6 bases). Deletions cut 1 base from V and 2 bases from J, with 9 bases between. The V gene's germline CDR1 is MGHRA and CDR2 YSYEKL. The CDR3 length is 14 residues.

Details on this clone: This same CDR3 is encoded by further DNA sequences in the sample. The chain combines TRBV2 with TRBJ1-2; 10 nucleotides align to TRBD1. The CDR3 has 15 amino acids. The V segment lost 8 bases and the J segment 4 bases; nucleotides outside the gene matches: 10. Germline assignment: CDR1 SNHLY and CDR2 FYNNEI. In nucleotides, the CDR3 is TGTGCCAGCTCCGATTCCGGGACAGGGGCCTATGGCTACACCTTC. It translates to CASSDSGTGAYGYTF.

The genes are TRBV27 and TRBJ1-2, with D unclear. The CDR3 has 12 residues. V dropped 8 bases and J dropped 3 bases, with 10 bases sitting between them. In germline, CDR1 is MNHEY, CDR2 SMNVEV (reference sequence). CDR3 nucleotides: TGTGCCAGCGGGTACATGGACTATGGCTACACCTTC. Protein: CASGYMDYGYTF.

The rearrangement uses TRBV30 and TRBJ2-2; D is undetermined. The V end was cut by 1 base, the J end by 3 bases, with 3 bases between. This CDR3 region has 12 residues. Germline loops: CDR1 GTSNPN, CDR2 SVGIG (reference sequence). Here the CDR3 DNA reads TGTGCCTGGAGTGGTTACACCGGGGAGCTGTTTTTT. Protein product: CAWSGYTGELFF. Combining the CDR3 with reference TRBV30 and TRBJ2-2 gives the whole variable domain SQTIHQWPATLVQPVGSPLSLECTVEGTSNPNLYWYRQAAGRGLQLLFYSVGIGQISSEVPQNLSASRPQDRQFILSSKKLLLSDSGFYLCAWSGYTGELFFGEGSRLTVL.

The V call is TRBV6-6, the J call TRBJ2-5; tentative D call: TRBD1 (6 bases). The CDR3 covers 15 residues. Deletions cut 6 bases from V and 0 bases from J, with 14 bases between. Germline CDR1 and CDR2: MNHNY and SVGAGI (reference sequence). CDR3 DNA: TGTGCCAGCAGGAATCTCCGGGACAACCAAGAGACCCAGTACTTC. Translation gives CASRNLRDNQETQYF.

In its sample, this clone was seen a few times. The chain carries TRBV15 and TRBJ1-5; D is unclear. Germline V gene sequence: CDR1 LNHNV, CDR2 YYDKDF (reference sequence). Trimming took off 1 base at V and 4 bases at J, with 5 bases between the two ends. The CDR3 is 13 amino acids. CDR3 sequence: CATSRGANQPQHF. CDR3 bases: TGTGCCACCAGCAGAGGGGCGAATCAGCCCCAGCATTTT.

This rearrangement joins TRBV19 to TRBJ2-3; no clear D. Germline-derived CDR1 and CDR2 are LNHDA and SQIVND (reference sequence). This CDR3 is built from 12 residues. Trimming left V 5 bases short and J 6 bases short, with 9 bases between. The CDR3 region has the DNA TGTGCCAGTAGTCTGACTGAGGATACGCAGTATTTT. Amino acid sequence: CASSLTEDTQYF.

The CDR3 spells CASSLGATWTDTQYF. CDR3 sequence (DNA): TGTGCCAGCAGCCTCGGAGCCACATGGACAGATACGCAGTATTTT. This chain uses TRBV7-3 with TRBJ2-3; the D is unclear. The CDR3 consists of 15 residues. CDR1 is SGHTA, CDR2 FQGTGA, per germline. Deletions cut 5 bases from V and 3 bases from J, with 15 bases between.

The chain has TRBV6-1 and TRBJ1-4; D is uncertain. This CDR3 is built from 15 residues. CDR1 and CDR2 (germline): MNHNS, SASEGT. V shed 10 bases and J shed 2 bases, with 17 bases lying between them. This CDR3 is CATRMTLGTNEKLFF. The CDR3 DNA is TGTGCCACCCGGATGACCCTTGGCACTAATGAAAAACTGTTTTTT.

The V and J genes are TRBV14 and TRBJ2-5; D is perhaps TRBD1 (5 bases). Trimming took off 5 bases at V and 5 bases at J, with 12 bases between the two ends. This CDR3 comprises 13 residues. The germline V gene encodes CDR1 SGHDN and CDR2 FVKESK. This CDR3 is CASSKQVTETQYF. Here the CDR3 DNA reads TGTGCCAGCAGCAAACAGGTTACGGAGACCCAGTACTTC.

This rearrangement joins TRBV5-6 to TRBJ1-1, with 9 bases lining up with TRBD1. Trimming took 0 bases from V and 3 from J; bases not matched to a gene: 3. The CDR3 is 15 residues long. Germline CDR1 is SGHDT and CDR2 is YYEEEE. The CDR3 sequence: CASSLAWTGDTEAFF. For the CDR3, the DNA is TGTGCCAGCAGCTTGGCCTGGACAGGGGACACTGAAGCTTTCTTT.

The rearrangement joins TRBV2 to TRBJ2-7; no clear D. The V gene lost 3 bases and the J gene lost 6 bases, with 12 bases spanning the gap. This CDR3 comprises 13 residues. Germline values: CDR1 SNHLY, CDR2 FYNNEI. The CDR3 DNA reads as TGTGCCAGCAGTGACATGGTCCCGGGCGAGCAGTACTTC. This translates into CASSDMVPGEQYF.

The chain uses TRBV5-6 and TRBJ1-5; D is ambiguous. Trimming took 5 bases from V and 7 from J, leaving 10 bases between them. Germline values: CDR1 SGHDT, CDR2 YYEEEE. CDR3 size: 12 residues. CDR3 nucleotides: TGTGCCAGCAGTTCCAATCTCCAGCCCCAGCATTTT. Protein product: CASSSNLQPQHF.

This clone was counted a few times. The chain employs TRBV29-1 and TRBJ1-1, with TRBD1 as a possible D gene (6 bases). The V end lost 7 bases, the J end lost 4 bases, and 16 bases lay between the germline ends. Germline V gives CDR1 SQVTM, CDR2 ANQGSEA. The CDR3 is 13 amino acids. This CDR3 is CSGTQGSGTEAFF. The CDR3 DNA reads as TGCAGCGGGACACAGGGTTCGGGCACTGAAGCTTTCTTT.

In the case of this clone: The sample carries other DNA sequences with the same CDR3. This chain connects TRBV7-9 to TRBJ1-2; TRBD1 matches 8 bases. There are 11 residues in the CDR3. Germline trimming cut 5 bases from V and 14 bases from J; bases unmatched to any gene: 7. CDR1 SEHNR and CDR2 FQNEAQ come from the germline V gene (reference sequence). CDR3 in DNA: TGTGCCAGCAGCCCAGGACAGGGAGGGACCTTC. It is translated as CASSPGQGGTF.

This chain uses TRBV6-5 with TRBJ2-3; TRBD2 matches at 8 bases. Per the germline V gene, CDR1 is MNHEY and CDR2 is SVGAGI. The CDR3 runs 16 residues. Germline trimming cut 0 bases from V and 4 bases from J; bases unmatched to any gene: 6. CDR3 sequence: CASSYSSGGGADTQYF. The CDR3 region has the DNA TGTGCCAGCAGTTACTCGAGCGGGGGTGGCGCAGATACGCAGTATTTT.

The table lists this clone with a few counts. V and J are TRBV5-6 and TRBJ1-2; TRBD1 is a possible D gene (5 bases). The CDR3 totals 12 residues. The V end lost 3 bases, the J end lost 8 bases, and 11 bases lay between the germline ends. Germline V CDR1 and CDR2: SGHDT, YYEEEE. The CDR3 here is CASSSGTTGYTF. CDR3 nucleotides: TGTGCCAGCAGCTCCGGGACGACGGGCTACACCTTC.

As DNA, the CDR3 is TGTGCCAGCAGCTTTGGCGAAGGGCCCTCTTCCCTCCACTTT. Translating it yields CASSFGEGPSSLHF. The chain employs TRBV5-6 and TRBJ1-6; D unclear. Trimming pared 2 bases from V and 14 bases from J, leaving 17 bases between. The CDR3 has 14 residues. Germline assignment: CDR1 SGHDT and CDR2 YYEEEE.

The chain uses TRBV7-2 and TRBJ2-1; 8 bases line up with TRBD2. Germline CDR1 reads SGHTA; CDR2 reads FQGNSA. The CDR3 sequence is 15 residues long. Unmatched junction bases numbered 5, after V lost 5 bases and J lost 2 bases. The CDR3 nucleotides read TGTGCCAGCAGCCCCGGGGGGGCCGCCTACAATGAGCAGTTCTTC. Translating it yields CASSPGGAAYNEQFF.

This chain connects TRBV6-5 to TRBJ1-2; the D gene is possibly TRBD1 (5 bases). The V end lost 8 bases, the J end lost 4 bases, and 11 bases lay between the germline ends. CDR3 size: 12 residues. Germline CDR1 is MNHEY and CDR2 is SVGAGI. CDR3 loop: CASRGMGYGYTF. The CDR3 nucleotides are TGTGCCAGCCGGGGGATGGGCTATGGCTACACCTTC.

As for this clone: At the DNA level, this CDR3 is encoded by other sequences in the same sample as well. The V and J genes are TRBV27 and TRBJ2-7; a possible D gene is TRBD2 (5 bases). Trimming cost V 3 bases and J 6 bases, with 9 bases left between them. The germline V gene has CDR1 MNHEY and CDR2 SMNVEV (reference sequence). CDR3 length equals 12 residues. DNA for the CDR3: TGTGCCAGCAGTTTTTCGGGGTCCGAGCAGTACTTC. Its translation: CASSFSGSEQYF.